These 29 T cell receptor beta chains share one sample of origin, sequenced in a study of cytomegalovirus exposure and HLA in healthy donors. The PCR made use of 60 Vbeta and 13 Jbeta primers. Some clones are missing from TCRdb's copy, which holds only in-frame ones; the method was immunoSEQ multiplex PCR. The table includes around 220,000 clones, approximately 79% detected once. Sequencing was performed on PBMCs. Receptors were obtained from a girl under 10 years old in good health and CMV-seronegative.

Only a few counts were recorded for this clone. The chain couples TRBV29-1 to TRBJ1-2, with D perhaps matching TRBD1 (5 bases). Deletions cut 6 bases from V and 5 bases from J, with 13 bases between. Germline assignment: CDR1 SQVTM and CDR2 ANQGSEA. This CDR3 spans 12 amino acids. This CDR3 reads CSVSDSDYGYTF. CDR3 nucleotide sequence: TGCAGCGTCAGTGACAGCGATTATGGCTACACCTTC.

The sample holds one count of this clone. This rearrangement joins TRBV6-5 to TRBJ1-2, with TRBD1 as a possible D gene (5 bases). V lost 0 bases and J lost 2, with 10 bases in between. CDR1 MNHEY and CDR2 SVGAGI come from the germline V gene. The CDR3 spans 15 residues. The CDR3, as DNA: TGTGCCAGCAGTTACTCCTTCGGGGGGAACTATGGCTACACCTTC. Protein product: CASSYSFGGNYGYTF.

The chain links TRBV5-4 to TRBJ2-1; no clear D. The CDR3 spans 16 residues. With 1 base removed from V and 0 bases from J, the gap between germline ends came to 11 bases. Germline assignment: CDR1 SGHNT and CDR2 YYREEE (reference sequence). In nucleotides, the CDR3 is TGTGCCAGCAGCTTGTTGCAGGCAAGCTCCTACAATGAGCAGTTCTTC. This sequence encodes CASSLLQASSYNEQFF.

V gene TRBV18 combines with J gene TRBJ2-3; TRBD1 might be the D (5 bases). The V gene lost 3 bases and the J gene lost 4 bases, with 8 bases spanning the gap. This CDR3 contains 13 residues. Germline CDR1 and CDR2: KGHSH and LQKENI. The CDR3 coding sequence is TGTGCCAGCTCACCCGACAGCCCAGATACGCAGTATTTT. This sequence encodes CASSPDSPDTQYF. Drawing the rest from reference TRBV18 and TRBJ2-3, the complete variable domain is NAGVMQNPRHLVRRRGQEARLRCSPMKGHSHVYWYRQLPEEGLKFMVYLQKENIIDESGMPKERFSAEFPKEGPSILRIQQVVRGDSAAYFCASSPDSPDTQYFGPGTRLTVL.

The gene calls are TRBV29-1 and TRBJ2-1; a weak D match, TRBD1 (5 bases). The germline gives CDR1 SQVTM, CDR2 ANQGSEA. V gave up 8 bases and J gave up 1 base, with 6 bases separating them. The CDR3 has 11 residues. The CDR3: CSSGSYNEQFF. The CDR3 DNA reads TGCAGCTCAGGGTCCTACAATGAGCAGTTCTTC.

The J gene is TRBJ2-6, the V gene TRBV19, with a tentative D call TRBD1 (5 bases). This CDR3 has 16 amino acids. The V and J ends lost 3 bases and 2 bases respectively, with 11 bases between them. Germline V lookup: CDR1 LNHDA, CDR2 SQIVND (reference sequence). The CDR3 loop reads CASSIFAGTGANVLTF. DNA for the CDR3: TGTGCCAGTAGTATTTTTGCAGGGACTGGGGCCAACGTCCTGACTTTC. Drawing the rest from reference TRBV19 and TRBJ2-6, the complete variable domain is DGGITQSPKYLFRKEGQNVTLSCEQNLNHDAMYWYRQDPGQGLRLIYYSQIVNDFQKGDIAEGYSVSREKKESFPLTVTSAQKNPTAFYLCASSIFAGTGANVLTFGAGSRLTVL.

J is TRBJ1-2 and V is TRBV2; D unclear. Trimming removed 5 bases at V and 4 bases at J, with 14 bases between. Germline assignment: CDR1 SNHLY and CDR2 FYNNEI. CDR3 size: 14 residues. Written as DNA, the CDR3 is TGTGCCAGCAGTCCAACCGGGAACTTCTATGGCTACACCTTC. As protein: CASSPTGNFYGYTF.

The chain links TRBV5-4 to TRBJ2-7; perhaps TRBD2 as D (6 bases). The CDR3 length is 14 residues. Germline V CDR1 and CDR2: SGHNT, YYREEE (reference sequence). V was pared by 4 bases and J by 2 bases, with 13 bases between. CDR3 region: CASSEISGTYEQYF. In nucleotides, the CDR3 is TGTGCCAGCAGCGAAATTAGCGGAACCTACGAGCAGTACTTC. Together with reference TRBV5-4 and TRBJ2-7, the CDR3 gives the full variable domain: ETGVTQSPTHLIKTRGQQVTLRCSSQSGHNTVSWYQQALGQGPQFIFQYYREEENGRGNFPPRFSGLQFPNYSSELNVNALELDDSALYLCASSEISGTYEQYFGPGTRLTVT.

The chain combines TRBV15 with TRBJ1-2; D possibly corresponds to TRBD1 (6 bases). CDR1 LNHNV and CDR2 YYDKDF come from the germline V gene (reference sequence). The CDR3 contains 17 residues. The germline V and J ends were trimmed by 1 base and 12 bases, with 27 bases remaining between them. The CDR3 here is CATSRGSEFSGAWSHTF. In DNA, the CDR3 is TGTGCCACCAGCAGAGGATCGGAATTTTCAGGGGCCTGGAGCCACACCTTC.

A few counts support this clone. The rearrangement joins TRBV29-1 to TRBJ1-5; D remains ambiguous. Germline-derived CDR1 and CDR2 are SQVTM and ANQGSEA. V was trimmed by 4 bases and J by 2 bases, leaving 18 bases between them. The CDR3 has 16 residues. The CDR3 DNA reads TGCAGCGTTGCCAGATATGGCAGGTCGGGCAATCAGCCCCAGCATTTT. It codes for CSVARYGRSGNQPQHF.

This sequence joins TRBV7-9 and TRBJ2-5; 7 positions match TRBD2. Germline CDR1 and CDR2: SEHNR and FQNEAQ (reference sequence). The CDR3 sequence is 15 residues long. V lost 5 bases, J lost 1 base, and 7 bases stayed unmatched. In nucleotides, the CDR3 is TGTGCCAGCAGCCCGGGGACTACCCCCCAAGAGACCCAGTACTTC. It encodes CASSPGTTPQETQYF.

This clone was seen a few times. The J gene is TRBJ1-2, the V gene TRBV21-1; the table's D call, TRBD1, has no DNA check behind it. TRBV21-1 is an annotated pseudogene. This CDR3 has 17 amino acids. Written as DNA, the CDR3 is TGTGCCAGCAGCAAGCAGGGACAGGGAAATGTCTCCTATGGCTACACCTTC. Translated: CASSKQGQGNVSYGYTF.

The J gene is TRBJ2-7, the V gene TRBV5-6; D possibly corresponds to TRBD1 (6 bases). The V gene lost 1 base and the J gene lost 10 bases, with 9 bases spanning the gap. This CDR3 contains 11 residues. CDR1 is SGHDT and CDR2 is YYEEEE in the germline V gene. The CDR3 nucleotides read TGTGCCAGCAGCTTGCTGGGGGCACAGTACTTC. It encodes CASSLLGAQYF.

This chain uses TRBV27 with TRBJ2-5; TRBD2 agrees at 13 bases. The J call is in doubt because the DNA end fits TRBJ2-7 better. CDR1 and CDR2 from the germline V gene are MNHEY and SMNVEV (reference sequence). The CDR3 totals 14 residues. The CDR3 nucleotides read TGTGCCAGCAGTCGTGGACTAGCGGGAGCCGAGCAGTACTTC. Residues: CASSRGLAGAEQYF.

This chain connects TRBV6-6 to TRBJ2-7; D is perhaps TRBD1 (6 bases). V shed 7 bases and J shed 5 bases, with 15 bases lying between them. Germline CDR1 and CDR2: MNHNY and SVGAGI (reference sequence). This CDR3 contains 13 residues. For the CDR3, the DNA is TGTGCCAGCACCCACTCGCGGACAGACGAGCAGTACTTC. Protein sequence: CASTHSRTDEQYF.

DNA for the CDR3: TGTGCCAGCAGTTTTCCAACAGCCGAAGCTTTCTTT. Translating gives CASSFPTAEAFF. V gene TRBV27 combines with J gene TRBJ1-1, with D unclear. Germline V gene lookup returns CDR1 MNHEY and CDR2 SMNVEV (reference sequence). The V and J ends lost 3 bases and 8 bases respectively, with 10 bases between them. CDR3 length equals 12 residues.

The chain is built from TRBV5-1 and TRBJ2-1; the D gene is possibly TRBD2 (5 bases). The CDR3 covers 14 residues. The V gene's germline CDR1 is SGHRS and CDR2 YFSETQ. V was clipped by 7 bases and J by 0 bases, with 11 bases between them. The CDR3 DNA reads TGCGCCAGCTCTAGCCGGAGCTCCTACAATGAGCAGTTCTTC. Its translation: CASSSRSSYNEQFF.

V gene TRBV5-1 combines with J gene TRBJ1-2; 7 bases match TRBD1. CDR1 and CDR2 (germline): SGHRS, YFSETQ. The V segment lost 2 bases and the J segment 2 bases; nucleotides outside the gene matches: 3. The CDR3 sequence is 14 residues long. For the CDR3, the DNA is TGCGCCAGCAGCTTACAGGGGACAAACTATGGCTACACCTTC. Its protein product is CASSLQGTNYGYTF.

This sequence joins TRBV2 and TRBJ1-5, with 8 bases aligning to TRBD1. CDR3 length equals 14 residues. Unmatched junction bases numbered 6, after V lost 4 bases and J lost 7 bases. Germline V gives CDR1 SNHLY, CDR2 FYNNEI. The CDR3 sequence is CASSGQGAQQPQHF. For the CDR3, the DNA is TGTGCCAGCAGTGGGCAGGGGGCCCAGCAGCCCCAGCATTTT.

The CDR3 is CASSEPTGNTEAFF. In DNA, the CDR3 is TGTGCCAGCTCAGAGCCGACAGGGAACACTGAAGCTTTCTTT. The chain recombines TRBV18 with TRBJ1-1; D possibly corresponds to TRBD1 (6 bases). The CDR3 totals 14 residues. Germline V gene data show CDR1 as KGHSH and CDR2 as LQKENI. V was clipped by 5 bases and J by 1 base, with 11 bases between them.

In its sample, this clone was seen once. CDR3 DNA: TGTGCTAGTGGGGGAAGACAGGGTACTGAAGCTTTCTTT. Encoded protein: CASGGRQGTEAFF. This chain connects TRBV12-5 to TRBJ1-1; 7 bases are shared with TRBD1. Trimming at V came to 6 bases and at J to 5 bases, leaving 6 bases not matched to a gene. The CDR3 is 13 amino acids. From germline, CDR1 is LGHNT and CDR2 FRNRAP.

Concerning this clone itself: This sample also contains other DNA sequences that code for the same CDR3. The V and J genes are TRBV10-3 and TRBJ1-3, with D unresolved. This CDR3 is built from 14 residues. V lost 10 bases and J 4 bases, leaving 17 bases between the germline ends. Germline V gene sequence: CDR1 ENHRY, CDR2 SYGVKD. CDR3 loop: CATRQGTSGNTIYF. The CDR3 coding sequence is TGTGCCACCCGACAAGGAACTTCCGGAAACACCATATATTTT.

The chain links TRBV19 to TRBJ1-6; 7 bases are shared with TRBD1. Germline-derived CDR1 and CDR2 are LNHDA and SQIVND (reference sequence). After removal of 6 bases from V and 5 bases from J, the junction contained 7 bases not matched to a gene. The length of the CDR3 is 15 residues. The CDR3 region is CASSAVDRDNSPLHF. In DNA, the CDR3 is TGTGCCAGTAGCGCCGTCGACAGGGATAATTCACCCCTCCACTTT.

This chain joins TRBV25-1 and TRBJ2-2; 7 nucleotides line up with TRBD2. Germline CDR1 MGHDK, CDR2 SYGVNS. The trim removed 1 base at V and 3 bases at J, leaving 5 bases unmatched. This CDR3 is 16 amino acids long. CDR3 loop: CASSELPGRDTGELFF. The CDR3 nucleotides are TGTGCCAGCAGTGAATTACCAGGGAGGGACACCGGGGAGCTGTTTTTT.

The genes are TRBV29-1 and TRBJ1-1; D gene unclear. The CDR3 runs 12 residues. The germline CDR1 and CDR2 sequences are SQVTM and ANQGSEA. Trimming took 4 bases from V and 6 from J, leaving 12 bases between them. The CDR3 here is CSVVGMDAEAFF. CDR3 DNA sequence: TGCAGCGTTGTCGGGATGGACGCTGAAGCTTTCTTT. Drawing the rest from reference TRBV29-1 and TRBJ1-1, the complete variable domain is SAVISQKPSRDICQRGTSLTIQCQVDSQVTMMFWYRQQPGQSLTLIATANQGSEATYESGFVIDKFPISRPNLTFSTLTVSNMSPEDSSIYLCSVVGMDAEAFFGQGTRLTVV.

The chain uses TRBV2 and TRBJ2-1; weak D call: TRBD2 (5 bases). The CDR3 runs to 13 residues. Germline lookup yields CDR1 SNHLY and CDR2 FYNNEI. V lost 6 bases and J lost 0, with 6 bases in between. The CDR3 DNA reads TGTGCCAGCAGGGACTCCTCCTACAATGAGCAGTTCTTC. Encoded protein: CASRDSSYNEQFF.

This chain connects TRBV11-2 to TRBJ1-1; D gene ambiguous. Germline CDR1 reads SGHAT; CDR2 reads FQNNGV. With 5 bases removed from V and 0 bases from J, the gap between germline ends came to 10 bases. The CDR3 has 14 residues. For the CDR3, the DNA is TGTGCCAGCAGCCCGCGGGCCTTGAACACTGAAGCTTTCTTT. It encodes CASSPRALNTEAFF.

This chain uses TRBV29-1 with TRBJ2-1, with D perhaps matching TRBD2 (6 bases). The CDR3 has 11 amino acids. Germline V CDR1 and CDR2: SQVTM, ANQGSEA. V dropped 3 bases and J dropped 10 bases, with 10 bases sitting between them. The CDR3 DNA follows: TGCAGCGTTGAGGGAGGTCAAGAGCAGTTCTTC. Amino acid sequence: CSVEGGQEQFF.

The sample holds one count of this clone. The chain recombines TRBV30 with TRBJ2-3, with unresolved D. The CDR3 length is 15 residues. Germline V CDR1 and CDR2: GTSNPN, SVGIG (reference sequence). V dropped 3 bases and J dropped 0 bases, with 13 bases sitting between them. This CDR3 is CAWRYRESSTDTQYF. The CDR3 DNA reads TGTGCCTGGAGGTACCGAGAATCTAGCACAGATACGCAGTATTTT.